The 5 T cell receptor beta chains below come from one sample, sequenced in a study of cytotoxic CD8 clonotypes in ibrutinib-treated CLL (dated by TCRdb to the early 2020s). Receptor amplification or capture employed the immunoSEQ multiplex PCR assay. TCRdb limited this immuneACCESS table to in-frame rearrangements with V and J called. A share of clones is missing; checked studies link under half to unresolved V genes, and the rest is unexplained. This sample holds approximately 20,000 clones; 81% were observed only once. The ten largest clones represent approximately 5% of the sample. Sequencing used PBMCs, obtained before ibrutinib treatment. These receptors all stem from a human donor with chronic lymphocytic leukemia.

V usage is TRBV4-2 and J usage is TRBJ1-3; perhaps TRBD1 as D (5 bases). Trimming left V 4 bases short and J 4 bases short, with 14 bases between. Germline CDR1 and CDR2: LGHNA and YNFKEQ. The CDR3 sequence is 15 residues long. CDR3 protein: CASSPSPGYGNTIYF. The CDR3 DNA sequence: TGTGCCAGCAGCCCCAGCCCAGGGTACGGAAACACCATATATTTT.

V gene TRBV16 combines with J gene TRBJ1-2; TRBD1 might be the D (5 bases). CDR3 size: 14 residues. CDR1 KGHSY and CDR2 FQNENV come from the germline V gene. The ends were cut back, 5 bases at V and 4 bases at J, with 14 bases in the middle. In nucleotides, the CDR3 is TGTGCCAGCAGCGCCTCCGGGGGTGGCTATGGCTACACCTTC. Its protein is CASSASGGGYGYTF.

This clone was found a few times. The rearrangement uses TRBV7-2 and TRBJ2-5; 10 bases map to TRBD2. The CDR3 is 16 residues long. CDR1 is SGHTA, CDR2 FQGNSA, per germline. Trimming at V came to 1 base and at J to 7 bases, leaving 9 bases not matched to a gene. The CDR3 DNA follows: TGTGCCAGCAGCTTAGAAACCAGCGGGGGGGCCGGGACCCAGTACTTC. Its translation is CASSLETSGGAGTQYF.

This clone was observed once. The chain carries TRBV6-5 and TRBJ2-3; D remains unclear. V was shortened by 6 bases and J by 9 bases, with 16 bases between the two germline ends. Germline V gene lookup returns CDR1 MNHEY and CDR2 SVGAGI. This CDR3 is 13 amino acids long. The CDR3 reads CASSRTKQETQYF. The DNA of the CDR3 is TGTGCCAGCAGCCGAACTAAACAAGAGACGCAGTATTTT.

V and J are TRBV29-1 and TRBJ1-1; D gene uncertain. Trimming took off 7 bases at V and 5 bases at J, with 14 bases between the two ends. Germline CDR1 is SQVTM and CDR2 is ANQGSEA. The CDR3 spans 12 residues. In nucleotides, the CDR3 is TGCAGCGCTCGGCGAGGTGGTACTGAAGCTTTCTTT. It encodes CSARRGGTEAFF.